Shown below are 18 T cell receptor beta chains from a single sample sequenced in a study of blood T cell repertoires in COVID-19. Here immunoSEQ multiplex PCR was the method, and the copy in TCRdb shows in-frame clones only, minus some. This table holds some 65,000 clones, more than 75% found once. Specimen: peripheral blood. The source is a man aged 55 to 70 with acute or convalescent COVID-19.

V usage is TRBV3-1 (or the pseudogene TRBV3-2) and J usage is TRBJ2-2; D may be TRBD2 (5 bases). Germline V gives CDR1 LGHDT, CDR2 YNNKEL (reference sequence). This CDR3 has 16 amino acids. With 1 base removed from V and 6 bases from J, the gap between germline ends came to 15 bases. The CDR3 protein is CASSQGGYPLPGELFF. The CDR3 DNA reads as TGTGCCAGCAGCCAAGGAGGGTATCCTCTCCCCGGGGAGCTGTTTTTT.

The chain is built from TRBV24-1 and TRBJ1-5, with D perhaps matching TRBD1 (6 bases). The CDR3 is 14 amino acids. Trimming left V 5 bases short and J 3 bases short, with 10 bases between. Germline V CDR1 and CDR2: KGHDR, SFDVKD. The CDR3 DNA follows: TGTGCCACCAGTGGAGGGGGTGTCAATCAGCCCCAGCATTTT. Translated, it gives CATSGGGVNQPQHF.

The V gene is TRBV3-1 (or the pseudogene TRBV3-2), the J gene TRBJ1-2; 8 bases fit TRBD1. V lost 2 bases and J lost 8; bases outside the gene matches: 19. The CDR3 is 18 residues long. In germline, CDR1 is LGHDT, CDR2 YNNKEL (reference sequence). The CDR3 nucleotides are TGTGCCAGCAGCCAAAACCGGGGGTCAGGGGGCGACACGGGCGGCTACACCTTC. This gives the protein CASSQNRGSGGDTGGYTF.

This sequence joins TRBV30 and TRBJ1-3; D not resolved. The CDR3 has 17 residues. Germline values: CDR1 GTSNPN, CDR2 SVGIG (reference sequence). Deletions cut 4 bases from V and 0 bases from J, with 19 bases between. CDR3 sequence: CAWNDKKLIFSGNTIYF. CDR3 nucleotides: TGTGCCTGGAACGACAAGAAGCTAATCTTCTCTGGAAACACCATATATTTT. Together with reference TRBV30 and TRBJ1-3, the CDR3 gives the full variable domain: SQTIHQWPATLVQPVGSPLSLECTVEGTSNPNLYWYRQAAGRGLQLLFYSVGIGQISSEVPQNLSASRPQDRQFILSSKKLLLSDSGFYLCAWNDKKLIFSGNTIYFGEGSWLTVV.

This clone has a single count. The chain is built from TRBV5-1 and TRBJ2-3; D is possibly TRBD1 (5 bases). Germline V lookup: CDR1 SGHRS, CDR2 YFSETQ. CDR3 size: 11 residues. The V end lost 7 bases, the J end lost 5 bases, and 8 bases lay between the germline ends. The CDR3 sequence: CASQGGDTQYF. In DNA form, the CDR3 reads TGCGCCAGCCAGGGCGGAGATACGCAGTATTTT.

The chain carries TRBV6-6 and TRBJ1-2, with D tentatively TRBD1 (5 bases). Germline V lookup: CDR1 MNHNY, CDR2 SVGAGI (reference sequence). V was clipped by 10 bases and J by 4 bases, with 19 bases between them. This CDR3 has 14 amino acids. Written as DNA, the CDR3 is TGTGCCATCGCGGGACTGGTGACGGGCTATGGCTACACCTTC. As protein: CAIAGLVTGYGYTF.

This clone was counted between two and nine times. The rearrangement uses TRBV30 and TRBJ1-2; possible D gene TRBD1, 6 bases. In germline, CDR1 is GTSNPN, CDR2 SVGIG (reference sequence). This CDR3 is built from 15 residues. The V gene lost 5 bases and the J gene lost 5 bases, with 21 bases spanning the gap. Here the CDR3 DNA reads TGTGCCTGGGCTTCCCAGTGGGGGCGCCGGTATGGCTACACCTTC. Protein product: CAWASQWGRRYGYTF.

The chain couples TRBV9 to TRBJ1-2; D perhaps matches TRBD1 (6 bases). The length of the CDR3 is 13 residues. Germline V gene sequence: CDR1 SGDLS, CDR2 YYNGEE. With 4 bases removed from V and 3 bases from J, the gap between germline ends came to 10 bases. CDR3 protein: CASSHRVDYGYTF. DNA of the CDR3: TGTGCCAGCAGCCACAGGGTTGACTATGGCTACACCTTC. Based on the CDR3 plus reference TRBV9 and TRBJ1-2, the full variable domain is DSGVTQTPKHLITATGQRVTLRCSPRSGDLSVYWYQQSLDQGLQFLIQYYNGEERAKGNILERFSAQQFPDLHSELNLSSLELGDSALYFCASSHRVDYGYTFGSGTRLTVV.

V and J are TRBV6-5 and TRBJ2-7, with 10 bases that match TRBD1. J gave up 6 bases and V 6 bases, and 2 bases lay outside the gene matches. This CDR3 region has 12 residues. Germline values: CDR1 MNHEY, CDR2 SVGAGI. For the CDR3, the DNA is TGTGCCAGCAGCTGGGACAGGGGCGAGCAGTACTTC. The encoded protein is CASSWDRGEQYF.

The chain has TRBV6-5 and TRBJ2-7; 7 positions agree with TRBD1. The CDR3 runs to 16 residues. From germline, CDR1 is MNHEY and CDR2 SVGAGI. The V and J ends lost 0 bases and 4 bases, in that order; junction bases with no gene match: 9. As DNA, the CDR3 is TGTGCCAGCAGTTACTCTCCCAGGGGGACCGGATACGAGCAGTACTTC. Translation: CASSYSPRGTGYEQYF.

The chain employs TRBV5-1 and TRBJ1-4, with TRBD1 identical over 7 bases. Unmatched junction bases numbered 2, after V lost 0 bases and J lost 3 bases. The germline V gene encodes CDR1 SGHRS and CDR2 YFSETQ. This CDR3 spans 15 amino acids. The CDR3 DNA reads as TGCGCCAGCAGCTTGGAGGGGGCTTCTAATGAAAAACTGTTTTTT. It encodes CASSLEGASNEKLFF.

The chain uses TRBV6-4 and TRBJ2-1, with D perhaps matching TRBD2 (5 bases). V dropped 2 bases and J dropped 0 bases, with 14 bases sitting between them. This CDR3 has 17 amino acids. Per germline, CDR1 MRHNA and CDR2 SNTAGT. The CDR3 DNA reads TGTGCCAGCAGTGACCAAAAACCGGGGAGCTCCTACAATGAGCAGTTCTTC. This codes for CASSDQKPGSSYNEQFF.

This chain links TRBV3-1 (or the pseudogene TRBV3-2) with TRBJ2-2, with 7 bases that match TRBD2. This CDR3 is 13 amino acids long. The J segment lost 6 bases and the V segment lost 5 bases, leaving 3 bases of the junction unmatched. Germline-derived CDR1 and CDR2 are LGHDT and YNNKEL (reference sequence). Here the CDR3 reads CASSVTSPGELFF. For the CDR3, the DNA is TGTGCCAGCAGCGTGACTAGCCCCGGGGAGCTGTTTTTT.

The chain employs TRBV2 and TRBJ1-3, with D hard to call. Germline CDR1 and CDR2: SNHLY and FYNNEI. The CDR3 extends over 14 amino acids. V dropped 6 bases and J dropped 0 bases, with 9 bases sitting between them. The DNA of the CDR3 is TGTGCCAGCAGGGGAGGGAACTCTGGAAACACCATATATTTT. Amino acid sequence: CASRGGNSGNTIYF.

The rearrangement uses TRBV24-1 and TRBJ1-4, with unresolved D. Trimming shortened V by 3 bases and J by 8 bases, and 15 bases separated the two germline ends. CDR3 length: 15 amino acids. Germline V CDR1 and CDR2: KGHDR, SFDVKD. CDR3 loop: CATSDVWRRYEKLFF. The CDR3 coding sequence is TGTGCCACCAGTGATGTGTGGAGAAGATACGAAAAACTGTTTTTT.

This rearrangement joins TRBV5-1 to TRBJ1-2, with a tentative D call TRBD1 (6 bases). Germline V gene lookup returns CDR1 SGHRS and CDR2 YFSETQ. V lost 0 bases and J 4 bases, leaving 10 bases between the germline ends. The CDR3 consists of 14 residues. DNA for the CDR3: TGCGCCAGCAGCTTGGTCCAGGGGTTCTATGGCTACACCTTC. Its protein product is CASSLVQGFYGYTF.

V is TRBV5-1 and J is TRBJ2-3; the match to TRBD1 covers 10 bases. Trimming removed 5 bases from V and 6 bases from J; junction bases left unmatched: 9. Germline CDR1 SGHRS, CDR2 YFSETQ. This CDR3 comprises 15 residues. The CDR3 is CASSAGQGKVDTQYF. In DNA, the CDR3 is TGCGCCAGCAGTGCGGGACAGGGGAAAGTGGATACGCAGTATTTT.

This clone has only a few counts. The rearrangement joins TRBV5-1 to TRBJ2-7; possibly TRBD2 for D (5 bases). Trimming removed 3 bases from V and 0 bases from J, with 10 bases in between. The germline CDR1 and CDR2 sequences are SGHRS and YFSETQ. The CDR3 length is 14 residues. CDR3 in amino acids: CASSWGASSYEQYF. The CDR3 region has the DNA TGCGCCAGCAGCTGGGGAGCGAGCTCCTACGAGCAGTACTTC.